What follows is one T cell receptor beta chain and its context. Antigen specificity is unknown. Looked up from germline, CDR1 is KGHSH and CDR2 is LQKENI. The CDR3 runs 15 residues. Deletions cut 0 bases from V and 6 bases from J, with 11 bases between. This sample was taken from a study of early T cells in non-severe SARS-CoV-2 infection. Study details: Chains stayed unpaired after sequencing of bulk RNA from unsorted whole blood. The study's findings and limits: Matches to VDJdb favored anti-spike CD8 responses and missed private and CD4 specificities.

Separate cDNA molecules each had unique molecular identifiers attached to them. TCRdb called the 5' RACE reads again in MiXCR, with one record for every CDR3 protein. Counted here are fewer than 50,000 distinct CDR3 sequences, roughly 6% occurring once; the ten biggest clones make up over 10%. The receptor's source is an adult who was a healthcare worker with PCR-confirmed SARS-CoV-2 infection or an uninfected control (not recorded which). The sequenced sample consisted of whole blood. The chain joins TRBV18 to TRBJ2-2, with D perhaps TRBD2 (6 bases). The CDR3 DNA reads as TGTGCCAGCTCACCACCGCGGAGGGCCTCCGGGGAGCTGTTTTTT. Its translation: CASSPPRRASGELFF.